This T cell receptor (beta chain) derives from a study of T cells in women clearing cervical HPV infection. Study summary: Case blood was drawn when the lesion was first found; control blood after infection became undetectable. Case blood was drawn a median roughly 160 days after lesion detection.

Remarks on this clone: The read comes to an end 3 residues before the CDR3 does, leaving the germline J gene to fill in the end.

Each participant carried one incident cervical HPV16 infection only. Assay: immunoSEQ multiplex PCR; the TCRdb copy retains only in-frame clones and omits some. The ten most abundant clones cover less than 10% of a sample with about 14,000 clones. V lost 1 base, J lost 4 bases, and 3 bases stayed unmatched. CDR1 is SGHNT, CDR2 YENEEA, per germline. This CDR3 contains 15 residues. This receptor was identified in a woman between 18 and 75 years old with a cervical HPV16 infection that either progressed to CIN3+ or cleared (not recorded which). Sequencing was performed on blood buffy coat. This chain uses TRBV11-3 with TRBJ2-2; 7 bases agree with TRBD1. The CDR3 spells CASSLAGGFTGELFF. CDR3 bases read: TGTGCCAGCAGCTTAGCAGGGGGATTCACCGGGGAG.